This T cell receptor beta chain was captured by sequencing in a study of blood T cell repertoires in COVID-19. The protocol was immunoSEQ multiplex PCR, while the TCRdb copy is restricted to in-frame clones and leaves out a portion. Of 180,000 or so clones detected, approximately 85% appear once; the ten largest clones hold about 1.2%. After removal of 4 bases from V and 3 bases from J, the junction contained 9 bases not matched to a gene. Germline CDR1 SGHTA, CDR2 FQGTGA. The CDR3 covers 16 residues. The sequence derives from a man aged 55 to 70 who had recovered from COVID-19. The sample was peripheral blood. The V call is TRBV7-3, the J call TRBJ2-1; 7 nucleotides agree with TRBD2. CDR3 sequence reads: CASSSTSTAVYNEQFF. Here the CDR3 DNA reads TGTGCCAGCAGCTCGACTAGCACGGCCGTCTACAATGAGCAGTTCTTC.